Listed below are T cell receptor beta chains from one sample, sequenced in a study of shared clonotypes between healthy human individuals. Libraries were prepared by immunoSEQ multiplex PCR; TCRdb keeps only in-frame clonotypes and omits some of them. The sample has nearly 600,000 clones, around 95% seen once. The material sequenced was naive CD8+ T cells sorted from blood. These TCRs come from a woman in her twenties or thirties in good health. CDR3s include the opening cysteine and the closing phenylalanine or tryptophan. The D gene is left open where the match is weak. Size is stated for part of the rows, as once, few or many counts, or as a class when the clone is expanded.

CDR3: CASSEWVSNQPQHF; DNA: TGTGCCAGCAGTGAGTGGGTTAGCAATCAGCCCCAGCATTTT; V: TRBV6-1; J: TRBJ1-5; size: -; D: -
CDR3: CASKTGGHGYTF; DNA: TGTGCCAGCAAGACAGGGGGCCACGGCTACACCTTC; V: TRBV27; J: TRBJ1-2; size: -; D: TRBD1
CDR3: CATSSILGGNSNQPQHF; DNA: TGTGCCACCAGCAGTATACTGGGGGGAAATAGCAATCAGCCCCAGCATTTT; V: TRBV15; J: TRBJ1-5; size: once; D: -
CDR3: CASSYLEGNEQFF; DNA: TGTGCCAGCAGTTACCTGGAGGGGAATGAGCAGTTCTTC; V: TRBV28; J: TRBJ2-1; size: -; D: -
CDR3: CASSPGTSGNTGELFF; DNA: TGTGCCAGCAGCCCCGGGACTAGCGGAAACACCGGGGAGCTGTTTTTT; V: TRBV27; J: TRBJ2-2; size: -; D: TRBD2
CDR3: CAWNSGQGQSPLHF; DNA: TGTGCCTGGAACAGCGGACAGGGGCAGTCACCCCTCCACTTT; V: TRBV30; J: TRBJ1-6; size: -; D: TRBD1
CDR3: CASSHTEGNNEQFF; DNA: TGTGCCAGCAGCCATACTGAGGGTAATAATGAGCAGTTCTTC; V: TRBV6-6; J: TRBJ2-1; size: -; D: -
CDR3: CASSTRRGPQHF; DNA: TGTGCCAGCAGCACCAGACGGGGACCCCAGCATTTT; V: TRBV25-1; J: TRBJ1-5; size: -; D: -
CDR3: CASSPPLAGGSYEQYF; DNA: TGTGCCAGCAGCCCACCCCTAGCGGGAGGTTCGTACGAGCAGTACTTC; V: TRBV7-9; J: TRBJ2-7; size: few; D: TRBD2
CDR3: CASSLLAGNRYQETQYF; DNA: TGTGCCAGCAGCTTGCTAGCGGGAAATCGGTACCAAGAGACCCAGTACTTC; V: TRBV11-2; J: TRBJ2-5; size: -; D: TRBD2
CDR3: CASSLVTKGEQYF; DNA: TGTGCCAGCAGCTTAGTTACTAAGGGCGAGCAGTACTTC; V: TRBV7-2; J: TRBJ2-7; size: -; D: -